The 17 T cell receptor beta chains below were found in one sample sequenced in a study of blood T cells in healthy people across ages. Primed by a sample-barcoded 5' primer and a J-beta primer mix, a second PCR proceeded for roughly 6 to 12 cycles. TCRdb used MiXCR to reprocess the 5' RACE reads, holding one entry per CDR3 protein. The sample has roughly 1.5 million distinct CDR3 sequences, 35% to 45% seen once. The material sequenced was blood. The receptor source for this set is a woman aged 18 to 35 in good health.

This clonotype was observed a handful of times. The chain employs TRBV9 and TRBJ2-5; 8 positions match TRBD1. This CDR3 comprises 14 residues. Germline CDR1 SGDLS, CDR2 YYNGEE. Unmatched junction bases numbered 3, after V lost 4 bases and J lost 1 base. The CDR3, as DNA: TGTGCCAGCAGCCGGGGACAGGTCCAAGAGACCCAGTACTTC. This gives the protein CASSRGQVQETQYF.

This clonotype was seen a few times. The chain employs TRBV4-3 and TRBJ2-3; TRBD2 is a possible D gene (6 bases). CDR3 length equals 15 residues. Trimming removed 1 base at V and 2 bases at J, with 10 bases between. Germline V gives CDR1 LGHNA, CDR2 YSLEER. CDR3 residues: CASSQGGTFTDTQYF. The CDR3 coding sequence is TGCGCCAGCAGCCAAGGTGGGACTTTCACAGATACGCAGTATTTT.

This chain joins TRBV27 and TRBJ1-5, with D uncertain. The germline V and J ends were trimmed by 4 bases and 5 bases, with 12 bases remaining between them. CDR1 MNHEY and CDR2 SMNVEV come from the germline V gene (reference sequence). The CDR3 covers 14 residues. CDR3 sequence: CASSSTEGHQPQHF. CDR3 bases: TGTGCCAGCAGTTCCACGGAGGGCCATCAGCCCCAGCATTTT.

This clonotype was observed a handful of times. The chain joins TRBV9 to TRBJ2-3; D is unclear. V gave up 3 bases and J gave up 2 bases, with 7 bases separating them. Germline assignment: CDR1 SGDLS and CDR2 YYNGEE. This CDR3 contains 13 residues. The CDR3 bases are TGTGCCAGCAGCGGAGGAATCACAGATACGCAGTATTTT. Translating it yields CASSGGITDTQYF.

The chain's CDR3 is CASNPGTLSYEQYF. For the CDR3, the DNA is TGTGCCAGCAACCCCGGGACTCTTTCCTACGAGCAGTACTTC. The V and J genes are TRBV7-2 and TRBJ2-7, with TRBD2 as a possible D gene (6 bases). This CDR3 comprises 14 residues. Germline V CDR1 and CDR2: SGHTA, FQGNSA. Trimming shortened V by 7 bases and J by 1 base, and 14 bases separated the two germline ends.

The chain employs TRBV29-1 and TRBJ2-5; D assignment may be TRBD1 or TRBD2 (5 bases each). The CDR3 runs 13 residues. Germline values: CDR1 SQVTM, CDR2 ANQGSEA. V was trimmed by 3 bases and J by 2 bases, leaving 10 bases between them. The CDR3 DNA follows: TGCAGCGTTGATGGGACCAAGCAAGAGACCCAGTACTTC. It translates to CSVDGTKQETQYF.

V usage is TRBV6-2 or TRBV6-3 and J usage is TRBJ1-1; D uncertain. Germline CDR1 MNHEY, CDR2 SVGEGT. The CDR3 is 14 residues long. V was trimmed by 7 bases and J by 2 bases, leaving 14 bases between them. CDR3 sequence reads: CASNPTRGNTEAFF. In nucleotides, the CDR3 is TGTGCCAGCAATCCCACGCGGGGAAACACTGAAGCTTTCTTT.

CDR3 DNA: TGCGCCAGCAGCACTCTGAACGGGGAGGGAGATACCCAGTACTTC. Its protein is CASSTLNGEGDTQYF. The chain combines TRBV5-1 with TRBJ2-5; 7 bases fit TRBD2. Germline CDR1 is SGHRS and CDR2 is YFSETQ. V shed 4 bases and J 8 bases; nucleotides not matched to a gene: 14. The CDR3 has 15 residues.

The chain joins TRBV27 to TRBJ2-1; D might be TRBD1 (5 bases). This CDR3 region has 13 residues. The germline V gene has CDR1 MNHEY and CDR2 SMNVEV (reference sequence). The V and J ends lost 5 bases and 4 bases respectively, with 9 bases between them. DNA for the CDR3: TGTGCCAGCAGTATGGACAAATACAATGAGCAGTTCTTC. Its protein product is CASSMDKYNEQFF.

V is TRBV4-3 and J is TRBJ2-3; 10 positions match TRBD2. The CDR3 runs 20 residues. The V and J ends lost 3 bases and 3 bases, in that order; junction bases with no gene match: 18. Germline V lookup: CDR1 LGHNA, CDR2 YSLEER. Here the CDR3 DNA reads TGCGCCAGCAGCCACCGCATCCCCTCCGACTCTAGCGGGGGAACAGATACGCAGTATTTT. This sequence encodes CASSHRIPSDSSGGTDTQYF.

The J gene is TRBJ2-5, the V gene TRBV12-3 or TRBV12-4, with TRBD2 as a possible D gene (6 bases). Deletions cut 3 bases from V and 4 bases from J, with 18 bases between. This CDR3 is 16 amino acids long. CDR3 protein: CASSLELGLGGETQYF. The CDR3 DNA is TGTGCCAGCAGTTTGGAGTTAGGGCTCGGGGGAGAGACCCAGTACTTC.

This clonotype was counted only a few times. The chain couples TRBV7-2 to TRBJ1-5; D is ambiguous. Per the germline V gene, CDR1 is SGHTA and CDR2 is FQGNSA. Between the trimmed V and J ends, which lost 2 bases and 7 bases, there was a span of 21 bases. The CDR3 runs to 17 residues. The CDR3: CASSLRRAEGAVQPQHF. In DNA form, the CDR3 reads TGTGCCAGCAGCTTAAGGCGGGCCGAGGGAGCGGTGCAGCCCCAGCATTTT. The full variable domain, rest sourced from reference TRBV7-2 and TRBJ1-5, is GAGVSQSPSNKVTEKGKDVELRCDPISGHTALYWYRQSLGQGLEFLIYFQGNSAPDKSGLPSDRFSAERTGGSVSTLTIQRTQQEDSAVYLCASSLRRAEGAVQPQHFGDGTRLSIL.

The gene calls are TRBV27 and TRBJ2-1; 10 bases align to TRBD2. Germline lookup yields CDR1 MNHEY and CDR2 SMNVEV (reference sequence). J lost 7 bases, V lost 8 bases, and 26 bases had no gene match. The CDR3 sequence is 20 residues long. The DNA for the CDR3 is TGTGCCAGCCTTAGTTCGGGGCTAGCGGGAGTTCTTGATCGTTGGAATGAGCAGTTCTTC. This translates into CASLSSGLAGVLDRWNEQFF.

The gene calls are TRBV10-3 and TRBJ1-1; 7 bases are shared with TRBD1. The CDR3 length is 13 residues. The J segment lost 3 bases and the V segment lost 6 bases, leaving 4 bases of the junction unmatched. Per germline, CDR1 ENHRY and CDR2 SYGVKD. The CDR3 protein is CAISQGGYTEAFF. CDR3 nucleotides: TGTGCCATCAGCCAGGGGGGGTACACTGAAGCTTTCTTT.

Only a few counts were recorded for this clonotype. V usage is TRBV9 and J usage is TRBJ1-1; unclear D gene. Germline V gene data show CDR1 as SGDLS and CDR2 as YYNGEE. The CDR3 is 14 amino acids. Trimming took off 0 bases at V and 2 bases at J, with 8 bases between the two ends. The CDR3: CASSVAWGNTEAFF. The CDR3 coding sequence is TGTGCCAGCAGCGTAGCTTGGGGAAACACTGAAGCTTTCTTT.

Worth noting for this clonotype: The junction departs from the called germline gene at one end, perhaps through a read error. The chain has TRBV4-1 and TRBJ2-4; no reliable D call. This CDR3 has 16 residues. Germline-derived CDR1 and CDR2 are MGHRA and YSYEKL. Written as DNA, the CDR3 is TGCGCCAGCAGCCAGGTGGTCGGGCAAGCCAAAAACGTTCAGTACTTC. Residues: CASSQVVGQAKNVQYF.

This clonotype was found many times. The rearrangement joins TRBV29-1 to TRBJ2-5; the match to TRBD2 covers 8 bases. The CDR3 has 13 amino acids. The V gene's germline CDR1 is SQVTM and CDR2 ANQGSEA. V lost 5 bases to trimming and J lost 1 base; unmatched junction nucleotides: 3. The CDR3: CSVSGSPQETQYF. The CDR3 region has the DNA TGCAGCGTTAGCGGGAGTCCCCAAGAGACCCAGTACTTC.